A single sample is the source of the 19 T cell receptor beta chains below, sequenced in a study of T cell responses to AZD1222 COVID-19 vaccine. Libraries were prepared by immunoSEQ multiplex PCR; TCRdb keeps only in-frame clonotypes and omits some of them. The sample contains under 150,000 clones, just over 85% of which appear only once. The sample in question was peripheral blood, obtained on day 0 of AZD1222 vaccination. Receptor source: an adult in good health.

This clone was detected only once. V usage is TRBV5-6 and J usage is TRBJ1-2; 8 bases agree with TRBD1. The junction had 6 bases not matched to a gene; V was cut back by 6 bases and J by 2 bases. The CDR3 is 14 residues long. Germline-derived CDR1 and CDR2 are SGHDT and YYEEEE. The CDR3: CASILRQGNYGYTF. The DNA of the CDR3 is TGTGCCAGCATCCTACGACAGGGGAACTATGGCTACACCTTC.

This chain uses TRBV7-6 with TRBJ2-1; TRBD2 might be the D (5 bases). Trimming took 1 base from V and 3 from J, leaving 10 bases between them. The CDR3 extends over 15 amino acids. Germline values: CDR1 SGHVS, CDR2 FNYEAQ. The CDR3 loop is CASSLVYGDYNEQFF. The DNA for the CDR3 is TGTGCCAGCAGCTTAGTGTACGGGGACTACAATGAGCAGTTCTTC.

The chain links TRBV30 to TRBJ1-4; TRBD1 matches 9 bases. Germline V gives CDR1 GTSNPN, CDR2 SVGIG (reference sequence). The CDR3 totals 13 residues. V gave up 8 bases and J gave up 10 bases; unmatched junction bases: 11. The chain's CDR3 is CAASTGGRGKLFF. The CDR3 bases are TGTGCCGCTTCGACAGGGGGACGGGGAAAACTGTTTTTT.

The chain links TRBV4-2 to TRBJ1-2; no clear D gene. Germline CDR1 LGHNA, CDR2 YNFKEQ. The germline V and J ends were trimmed by 4 bases and 6 bases, with 15 bases remaining between them. CDR3 length equals 14 residues. CDR3 loop: CASSPPEGRDGYTF. CDR3 sequence (DNA): TGTGCCAGCAGCCCGCCCGAGGGCCGGGATGGCTACACCTTC.

This sequence joins TRBV18 and TRBJ1-2, with D possibly matching TRBD1 (5 bases). CDR1 KGHSH and CDR2 LQKENI come from the germline V gene. The V end was cut by 2 bases, the J end by 3 bases, with 13 bases between. The CDR3 covers 15 residues. The CDR3 region is CASSPDDSEDYGYTF. CDR3 DNA sequence: TGTGCCAGCTCACCAGACGACAGCGAAGACTATGGCTACACCTTC.

The chain combines TRBV12-3 or TRBV12-4 with TRBJ2-1; D not certain. The CDR3 is 11 amino acids. Trimming left V 5 bases short and J 7 bases short, with 6 bases between. The CDR3 bases are TGTGCCAGCAGTCGGTCGAATGAGCAGTTCTTC. Its protein is CASSRSNEQFF.

V is TRBV28 and J is TRBJ1-1, with D unclear. The CDR3 consists of 13 residues. CDR1 and CDR2 from the germline V gene are MDHEN and SYDVKM. The V and J ends lost 3 bases and 2 bases respectively, with 7 bases between them. The CDR3 loop reads CASSLARNTEAFF. DNA of the CDR3: TGTGCCAGCAGTTTGGCCAGAAACACTGAAGCTTTCTTT.

This CDR3 is CASSQELAGGGETQYF. CDR3 in DNA: TGTGCCAGCAGCCAAGAACTAGCGGGGGGTGGTGAGACCCAGTACTTC. The chain employs TRBV4-2 and TRBJ2-5, with 12 bases lining up with TRBD2. The V gene end was trimmed by 0 bases and the J gene end by 5 bases; junction bases not matched to a gene: 4. The CDR3 consists of 16 residues. Germline V CDR1 and CDR2: LGHNA, YNFKEQ.

V usage is TRBV28 and J usage is TRBJ1-2; possible D gene TRBD1, 6 bases. The CDR3 sequence is 13 residues long. V was pared by 2 bases and J by 7 bases, with 11 bases between. Germline-derived CDR1 and CDR2 are MDHEN and SYDVKM. CDR3 protein: CASSLDGGVGYTF. CDR3 coding DNA: TGTGCCAGCAGTTTAGATGGGGGCGTTGGCTACACCTTC.

This clone appeared once. The genes are TRBV28 and TRBJ1-2; tentatively, D is TRBD1 (6 bases). Germline values: CDR1 MDHEN, CDR2 SYDVKM. The CDR3 has 12 amino acids. Trimming left V 3 bases short and J 5 bases short, with 7 bases between. In nucleotides, the CDR3 is TGTGCCAGCAGTTTTGGACAGTATGGCTACACCTTC. Translation: CASSFGQYGYTF.

The CDR3 is CSVAPPDRGHYEQFF. CDR3 DNA: TGCAGCGTTGCCCCCCCGGACAGGGGGCACTATGAGCAGTTCTTC. The chain uses TRBV29-1 and TRBJ2-1; 11 bases are shared with TRBD1. Trimming cost V 4 bases and J 8 bases; bases outside gene matches: 10. Looked up from germline, CDR1 is SQVTM and CDR2 is ANQGSEA. The CDR3 has 15 amino acids.

The rearrangement joins TRBV4-2 to TRBJ2-5; D is tentatively TRBD1 or TRBD2 (5 bases each). V was shortened by 1 base and J by 5 bases, with 14 bases between the two germline ends. The CDR3 loop spans 15 amino acids. Germline CDR1 and CDR2: LGHNA and YNFKEQ. The CDR3 protein is CASSQGDRDGETQYF. For the CDR3, the DNA is TGTGCCAGCAGCCAAGGGGACCGGGACGGTGAGACCCAGTACTTC.

This chain uses TRBV6-4 with TRBJ1-2, with TRBD1 matching 9 bases. The V gene end was trimmed by 6 bases and the J gene end by 2 bases; junction bases not matched to a gene: 4. The CDR3 runs 14 residues. Germline CDR1 MRHNA, CDR2 SNTAGT. CDR3 residues: CASSPGQGNYGYTF. The CDR3 DNA follows: TGTGCCAGCAGCCCGGGACAGGGAAACTATGGCTACACCTTC.

The chain carries TRBV2 and TRBJ1-5, with 8 bases matching TRBD1. CDR3 length equals 17 residues. V shed 8 bases and J 4 bases; nucleotides not matched to a gene: 16. Germline V lookup: CDR1 SNHLY, CDR2 FYNNEI. CDR3 DNA: TGTGCCAGCGGATCTTTTACGGGGACAGGCGGTAATCAGCCCCAGCATTTT. Encoded protein: CASGSFTGTGGNQPQHF.

The chain employs TRBV6-2 or TRBV6-3 and TRBJ1-6; 7 bases align to TRBD1. The CDR3 extends over 14 amino acids. The V gene end was trimmed by 5 bases and the J gene end by 7 bases; junction bases not matched to a gene: 5. Germline CDR1 and CDR2: MNHEY and SVGEGT. DNA of the CDR3: TGTGCCAGCAGTCTTCCACAGGGGAATTCACCCCTCCACTTT. This sequence encodes CASSLPQGNSPLHF.

This clone was seen only once. This sequence joins TRBV7-2 and TRBJ1-1; the D gene is possibly TRBD1 (5 bases). Germline lookup yields CDR1 SGHTA and CDR2 FQGNSA. This CDR3 is built from 13 residues. Trimming pared 5 bases from V and 6 bases from J, leaving 13 bases between. DNA of the CDR3: TGTGCCAGCAGCATCAGGAGGGGCGCTGAAGCTTTCTTT. Translating gives CASSIRRGAEAFF.

This clone was recorded once. V usage is TRBV28 and J usage is TRBJ1-1; possibly TRBD1 for D (6 bases). V gave up 2 bases and J gave up 2 bases, with 9 bases separating them. The CDR3 loop spans 14 amino acids. Germline V lookup: CDR1 MDHEN, CDR2 SYDVKM. The CDR3 DNA sequence: TGTGCCAGCAGTTTACGTGGGGGCAACACTGAAGCTTTCTTT. Protein product: CASSLRGGNTEAFF.

This sequence joins TRBV6-5 and TRBJ1-2; D is possibly TRBD1 (5 bases). V lost 2 bases, J lost 4 bases, and 14 bases lay in between. CDR1 and CDR2 from the germline V gene are MNHEY and SVGAGI. The CDR3 is made up of 15 amino acids. The CDR3 reads CASSYDHAGAYGYTF. The CDR3 region has the DNA TGTGCCAGCAGTTACGATCACGCCGGGGCCTATGGCTACACCTTC.

The chain has TRBV28 and TRBJ2-7; D gene unclear. V was trimmed by 6 bases and J by 7 bases, leaving 10 bases between them. The CDR3 is 11 amino acids. Germline-derived CDR1 and CDR2 are MDHEN and SYDVKM. The CDR3 region is CASSNAGEQYF. The DNA of the CDR3 is TGTGCCAGCAGCAACGCCGGGGAGCAGTACTTC.